This section outlines one T cell receptor beta chain sequence together with its context. The antigen is undetermined. This record belongs to a study of CXCR3-negative and CXCR3-positive naive CD8 T cells. Notes on the study in general: A higher hydrophobicity marked the TRB CDR3s of CXCR3-positive naive cells versus CXCR3-negative naive cells.

Via 5' RACE with UMI labels, TRB cDNA libraries were prepared. TCRdb derives one entry per CDR3 protein from the 5' RACE reads, leaving out DNA. This sample contains about 63,000 distinct CDR3 sequences. Germline CDR1 LGHNA, CDR2 YSLEER. This CDR3 region has 14 residues. What was sequenced was naive CXCR3+ CD8+ T cells from blood. Indicated subset: CD45RO-CCR7+CD27+CD95- naive CD8+ T cells expressing CXCR3 (TNR3+). The source is a human donor in good health. Some clones in this sample may be carry-over from other donors' samples. This chain uses TRBV4-3 with TRBJ2-2; TCRdb's D call, TRBD1, is unchecked because there is no DNA. CDR3: CASSPKRGTGELFF.